These 2 T cell receptor beta chains were all obtained from the same sample, sequenced in a study of cytomegalovirus exposure and HLA in healthy donors. The PCR was carried out with 60 Vbeta primers and 13 Jbeta primers. The protocol was immunoSEQ multiplex PCR, while the TCRdb copy is restricted to in-frame clones and leaves out a portion. The sample includes roughly 190,000 clones. Input material: PBMCs. These receptor sequences come from a woman younger than 30 in good health and CMV-seropositive.

This chain links TRBV5-1 with TRBJ1-2; the match to TRBD1 covers 7 bases. The CDR3 has 16 residues. Per the germline V gene, CDR1 is SGHRS and CDR2 is YFSETQ. V gave up 3 bases and J gave up 0 bases; unmatched junction bases: 8. As DNA, the CDR3 is TGCGCCAGCAGCTCGTCGGGGACAGCTACTAACTATGGCTACACCTTC. Its protein is CASSSSGTATNYGYTF.

This chain joins TRBV12-5 and TRBJ2-5, with D possibly being TRBD2 (6 bases). The CDR3 has 16 residues. Trimming shortened V by 1 base and J by 5 bases, and 17 bases separated the two germline ends. Germline assignment: CDR1 LGHNT and CDR2 FRNRAP. The CDR3 coding sequence is TGTGCTAGTGGTTTGGCGATACTCACGGCGGGGGAGACCCAGTACTTC. It translates to CASGLAILTAGETQYF.